Shown below are 19 T cell receptor beta chains from a single sample sequenced in a study of T-cell reconstitution after alpha-beta-depleted transplantation in children. TCRbeta library construction was performed incorporating unique molecular identifiers. MiXCR, run by TCRdb on the PCR reads, gives a single entry per CDR3 protein. The sample records 200,000 or so distinct CDR3 sequences, approximately 6% being singletons. The sequences come from PBMCs, collected before TCRalphabeta/CD19-depleted stem cell transplant. These receptors originate from a girl under three years old with combined immunodeficiency, due to receive a stem cell transplant.

In this sample, this clonotype turned up many times. CDR3 protein: CASRAGTGENIQYF. In DNA form, the CDR3 reads TGTGCCAGCAGAGCCGGGACAGGGGAAAACATTCAGTACTTC. This sequence joins TRBV12-3 or TRBV12-4 and TRBJ2-4; 10 positions match TRBD1. The CDR3 runs to 14 residues. J was trimmed by 5 bases and V by 6 bases; bases with no gene match: 4.

This clonotype has a count of ten or more. The chain has TRBV7-8 and TRBJ2-3; 11 bases match TRBD2. There are 16 residues in the CDR3. The V gene end was trimmed by 6 bases and the J gene end by 0 bases; junction bases not matched to a gene: 5. Per germline, CDR1 SGHVS and CDR2 FQNEAQ. The CDR3 DNA follows: TGTGCCAGCAGTCGACTAGCGGGGATCAGCACAGATACGCAGTATTTT. It specifies CASSRLAGISTDTQYF. Drawing the rest from reference TRBV7-8 and TRBJ2-3, the complete variable domain is GAGVSQSPRYKVAKRGQDVALRCDPISGHVSLFWYQQALGQGPEFLTYFQNEAQLDKSGLPSDRFFAERPEGSVSTLKIQRTQQEDSAVYLCASSRLAGISTDTQYFGPGTRLTVL.

This clonotype was picked up one time. A much larger clone sits a single nucleotide away, making a read error possible. Written as DNA, the CDR3 is TGTGCCAGCAGTTCCGCAGGATTCTACCAAGAGACCCAGTACTTC. Translated, it gives CASSSAGFYQETQYF. This sequence joins TRBV6-2 or TRBV6-3 and TRBJ2-5, with no clear D. Germline CDR1 and CDR2: MNHEY and SVGEGT. V was cut by 4 bases and J by 0 bases, with 12 bases left in between. The CDR3 has 15 residues.

This clonotype was observed many times. The rearrangement links TRBV15 to TRBJ2-7; D call uncertain. The V end was cut by 0 bases, the J end by 7 bases, with 10 bases between. Looked up from germline, CDR1 is LNHNV and CDR2 is YYDKDF (reference sequence). CDR3 size: 13 residues. CDR3 protein: CATSRDRYGEQYF. The CDR3 bases are TGTGCCACCAGCAGAGACCGCTACGGGGAGCAGTACTTC.

This clonotype was counted only a few times. V is TRBV4-1 and J is TRBJ1-2, with D possibly TRBD1 on 6 matching bases. Germline assignment: CDR1 MGHRA and CDR2 YSYEKL. CDR3 length equals 14 residues. Trimming shortened V by 2 bases and J by 8 bases, and 15 bases separated the two germline ends. CDR3 DNA sequence: TGCGCCAGCAGCCAACCGGGCTGGGGGCACGGCTACACCTTC. Translation: CASSQPGWGHGYTF.

This clonotype was found many times. The chain couples TRBV20-1 to TRBJ1-4; tentatively, D is TRBD1 (6 bases). The CDR3 sequence is 13 residues long. V shed 6 bases and J shed 7 bases, with 15 bases lying between them. Germline CDR1 DFQATT, CDR2 SNEGSKA (reference sequence). Here the CDR3 DNA reads TGCAGTGCCCCGACAGGATCAAGTGAAAAACTGTTTTTT. Encoded protein: CSAPTGSSEKLFF.

This clonotype was picked up many times. V is TRBV15 and J is TRBJ2-3; TRBD2 agrees at 10 bases. Losses at the gene ends were 5 bases for V and 4 bases for J; bases not matched to a gene: 6. The CDR3 is 15 residues long. CDR1 LNHNV and CDR2 YYDKDF come from the germline V gene (reference sequence). The CDR3 coding sequence is TGTGCCACCAGCTCCCGAGCGGGGGGGGCAGATACGCAGTATTTT. Translating gives CATSSRAGGADTQYF.

This clonotype came up a few times. The chain is built from TRBV5-6 and TRBJ2-6, with D maybe TRBD1 (5 bases). The V and J ends lost 1 base and 2 bases respectively, with 7 bases between them. Germline values: CDR1 SGHDT, CDR2 YYEEEE. There are 15 residues in the CDR3. The CDR3 DNA sequence: TGTGCCAGCAGCTTGAGGGGAACTGGGGCCAACGTCCTGACTTTC. Its translation is CASSLRGTGANVLTF.

This CDR3 is CASSVVRGGGTDTQYF. The CDR3 coding sequence is TGTGCCAGCAGTGTGGTACGGGGGGGCGGCACAGATACGCAGTATTTT. The rearrangement uses TRBV12-3 or TRBV12-4 and TRBJ2-3, with TRBD2 identical over 8 bases. V lost 5 bases, J lost 1 base, and 8 bases stayed unmatched. The CDR3 has 16 amino acids.

This clonotype appeared many times. The rearrangement links TRBV4-3 to TRBJ2-3, with D perhaps TRBD1 (6 bases). Trimming took off 3 bases at V and 1 base at J, with 14 bases between the two ends. The CDR3 length is 16 residues. Germline V CDR1 and CDR2: LGHNA, YSLEER. CDR3 in amino acids: CASSQSVGAGTDTQYF. The CDR3 DNA sequence: TGCGCCAGCAGCCAGAGTGTGGGGGCGGGCACAGATACGCAGTATTTT.

There are many counts of this clonotype. V and J are TRBV20-1 and TRBJ2-2, with D perhaps matching TRBD1 (6 bases). Trimming removed 0 bases from V and 7 bases from J, with 9 bases in between. Germline-derived CDR1 and CDR2 are DFQATT and SNEGSKA (reference sequence). The CDR3 is 13 residues long. CDR3 nucleotide sequence: TGCAGTGCTAGAGAGAGGGGACACGGGGAGCTGTTTTTT. Amino acid sequence: CSARERGHGELFF.

This clonotype was counted ten times or more. The J gene is TRBJ1-1, the V gene TRBV29-1; D is unresolved. In germline, CDR1 is SQVTM, CDR2 ANQGSEA. V was cut by 6 bases and J by 5 bases, with 19 bases left in between. CDR3 length equals 14 residues. CDR3 sequence: CSVREWERRTEAFF. CDR3 DNA: TGCAGCGTGAGGGAGTGGGAGAGGAGGACTGAAGCTTTCTTT.

This clonotype was counted ten times or more. The chain combines TRBV5-7 with TRBJ2-3; D gene ambiguous. TRBV5-7 is designated an ORF whose function remains uncertain. V was clipped by 1 base and J by 0 bases, with 18 bases between them. CDR3 size: 18 residues. DNA for the CDR3: TGTGCCAGCAGCTTGATCAAGTCCCGAACCTTTAGCACAGATACGCAGTATTTT. It is translated as CASSLIKSRTFSTDTQYF.

This clonotype came up many times. The genes are TRBV5-1 and TRBJ2-4; TRBD2 matches at 7 bases. The CDR3 covers 17 residues. Germline loops: CDR1 SGHRS, CDR2 YFSETQ. V was clipped by 3 bases and J by 2 bases; unmatched bases: 11. The CDR3 bases are TGCGCCAGCAGCTGGGGCCCTTTGGGGGGGACCAAAAACATTCAGTACTTC. It codes for CASSWGPLGGTKNIQYF.

This clonotype appeared many times. The genes are TRBV20-1 and TRBJ1-5; no definite D call. CDR3 length: 12 amino acids. V gave up 6 bases and J gave up 3 bases, with 9 bases separating them. Germline assignment: CDR1 DFQATT and CDR2 SNEGSKA (reference sequence). The chain's CDR3 is CSAVRYNQPQHF. The CDR3 coding sequence is TGCAGTGCGGTCCGGTACAATCAGCCCCAGCATTTT.

The chain carries TRBV28 and TRBJ2-7; possibly TRBD1 for D (5 bases). The CDR3 loop spans 17 amino acids. CDR1 MDHEN and CDR2 SYDVKM come from the germline V gene. V gave up 3 bases and J gave up 0 bases, with 18 bases separating them. The CDR3 nucleotides are TGTGCCAGCAGTTTTATTTGGACAAAAGGGGACTCCTACGAGCAGTACTTC. The encoded protein is CASSFIWTKGDSYEQYF.

The V gene is TRBV7-9, the J gene TRBJ1-2; D uncertain. V lost 7 bases to trimming and J lost 0 bases, with 12 bases between them. Germline values: CDR1 SEHNR, CDR2 FQNEAQ (reference sequence). CDR3 length equals 14 residues. CDR3 in DNA: TGTGCCAGCACCCCGACTGGCGCTAACTATGGCTACACCTTC. Its translation: CASTPTGANYGYTF.

This clonotype was seen ten or more times. The rearrangement links TRBV5-1 to TRBJ2-3; unclear D gene. The CDR3 runs 15 residues. Trimming removed 0 bases from V and 4 bases from J, with 12 bases in between. CDR1 and CDR2 from the germline V gene are SGHRS and YFSETQ. CDR3 DNA: TGCGCCAGCAGCTTGGCCCCCCTTACGGCAGATACGCAGTATTTT. Translating gives CASSLAPLTADTQYF.

This clonotype occurred many times. The V call is TRBV7-6, the J call TRBJ2-2; 7 bases agree with TRBD1. The germline V gene encodes CDR1 SGHVS and CDR2 FNYEAQ. The CDR3 is 13 residues long. V was pared by 1 base and J by 8 bases, with 1 base of the junction left unmatched. This CDR3 reads CASSLGGQGELFF. The CDR3 DNA reads as TGTGCCAGCAGCTTAGGGGGACAGGGGGAGCTGTTTTTT.